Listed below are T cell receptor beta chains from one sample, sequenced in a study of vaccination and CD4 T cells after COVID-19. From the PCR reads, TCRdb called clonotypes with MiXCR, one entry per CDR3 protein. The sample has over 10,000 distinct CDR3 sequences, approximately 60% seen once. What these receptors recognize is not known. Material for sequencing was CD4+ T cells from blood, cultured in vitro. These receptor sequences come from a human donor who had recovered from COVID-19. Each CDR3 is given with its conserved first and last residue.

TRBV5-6,CASSLGGDWSNQPQHF
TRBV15,CATSRGEGYEQYF
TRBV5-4,CATRSQEGSEAFF
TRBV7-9,CASSFVGGRKTEAFF
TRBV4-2,CASSQALVTGELFF
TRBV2,CASSDGDSGSLETQYF
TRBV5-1,CASSSREGSETQYF
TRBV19,CASSIGYLNTEAFF
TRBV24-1,CATSDPNVVTGELFF
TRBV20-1,CSAPPSGRDYNEQFF
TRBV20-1,CSALGQADSPLHF
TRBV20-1,CSGTGISYEQYF
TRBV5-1,CASSWTSGRVVKTQYF
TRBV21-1,CASSKGGTGGDEQYF
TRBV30,CAWSPRVTQPQHF
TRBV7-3,CASSETWGQGTDTQYF
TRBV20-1,CSARDWRGRNEQFF
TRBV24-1,CATPPGGVNTEAFF
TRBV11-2,CASSLLRRTGAKNIQYF
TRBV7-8,CASSLATVQETQYF
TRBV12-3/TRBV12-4,CASSLDHSYYGYTF
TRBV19,CASSNGGETQYF
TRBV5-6,CASSFSNLTGPRPHF
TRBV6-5,CASSFPGEREGNYGYTF
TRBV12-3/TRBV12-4,CASSLNREENEQFF